One sample yielded the 8 T cell receptor beta chains listed below, sequenced in a study of technical replicates of blood from several donors. This table comes from immunoSEQ multiplex PCR, and its TCRdb copy is limited to in-frame clones, with some not included. There are around 69,000 clones in the sample; 70% to 90% occur only once, and approximately 4.5% lies in the top ten. Input material: PBMCs. These receptors were obtained from a human donor in good health. Some clones in this sample may be carry-over from other donors' samples.

V is TRBV7-3 and J is TRBJ2-5; unclear D gene. The CDR3 is 13 residues long. Germline V gives CDR1 SGHTA, CDR2 FQGTGA. The V gene lost 5 bases and the J gene lost 2 bases, with 9 bases spanning the gap. The CDR3 spells CASSIYHQETQYF. The CDR3 DNA sequence: TGTGCCAGCAGCATCTACCATCAAGAGACCCAGTACTTC. Combining the CDR3 with reference TRBV7-3 and TRBJ2-5 gives the whole variable domain GAGVSQTPSNKVTEKGKYVELRCDPISGHTALYWYRQSLGQGPEFLIYFQGTGAADDSGLPNDRFFAVRPEGSVSTLKIQRTERGDSAVYLCASSIYHQETQYFGPGTRLLVL.

This clone was observed a handful of times. V is TRBV5-1 and J is TRBJ1-4; 10 positions match TRBD1. This CDR3 region has 15 residues. Trimming cost V 0 bases and J 8 bases; bases outside gene matches: 4. CDR1 and CDR2 from the germline V gene are SGHRS and YFSETQ. The CDR3 reads CASSLATGGGEKLFF. CDR3 nucleotide sequence: TGCGCCAGCAGCTTGGCGACAGGGGGCGGGGAAAAACTGTTTTTT.

The rearrangement uses TRBV7-9 and TRBJ2-1; 16 bases fit TRBD2. Looked up from germline, CDR1 is SEHNR and CDR2 is FQNEAQ (reference sequence). The CDR3 is 18 amino acids. The V and J ends lost 5 bases and 3 bases, in that order; junction bases with no gene match: 7. Written as DNA, the CDR3 is TGTGCCAGCAGCGCGGGACTAGCGGGAGGGCCCCTCTACAATGAGCAGTTCTTC. Encoded protein: CASSAGLAGGPLYNEQFF.

The chain carries TRBV5-6 and TRBJ2-1, with 7 bases that match TRBD2. Trimming cost V 7 bases and J 5 bases; bases outside gene matches: 6. Germline V CDR1 and CDR2: SGHDT, YYEEEE. The CDR3 is made up of 13 amino acids. The CDR3 nucleotides are TGTGCCAGCTTTCGGGGGGTTAACAATGAGCAGTTCTTC. Its protein is CASFRGVNNEQFF.

This chain links TRBV2 with TRBJ1-2, with TRBD1 as a possible D gene (5 bases). V was shortened by 3 bases and J by 11 bases, with 19 bases between the two germline ends. The V gene's germline CDR1 is SNHLY and CDR2 FYNNEI. The CDR3 spans 14 residues. The CDR3 is CASSEAGWGRGYTF. For the CDR3, the DNA is TGTGCCAGCAGTGAGGCAGGTTGGGGCCGAGGTTACACCTTC.

The chain is built from TRBV21-1 and TRBJ2-7; TRBD2 reflects the table's D call only, with no check against the DNA. TRBV21-1 is designated a pseudogene. CDR3 length: 16 residues. The CDR3 protein is CASSIRGWGSSYEQYF. The CDR3, as DNA: TGTGCCAGCAGCATACGGGGGTGGGGGAGCTCCTACGAGCAGTACTTC.

The chain is built from TRBV29-1 and TRBJ2-7, with a tentative D call TRBD1 (5 bases). This CDR3 contains 13 residues. Trimming shortened V by 4 bases and J by 4 bases, and 14 bases separated the two germline ends. Germline loops: CDR1 SQVTM, CDR2 ANQGSEA. The DNA of the CDR3 is TGCAGCGTTGCTAGTGGGGCGGCTTACGAGCAGTACTTC. This sequence encodes CSVASGAAYEQYF.

The chain recombines TRBV7-3 with TRBJ2-1; 9 bases align to TRBD1. Looked up from germline, CDR1 is SGHTA and CDR2 is FQGTGA. Trimming cost V 5 bases and J 5 bases; bases outside gene matches: 4. The CDR3 contains 14 residues. As DNA, the CDR3 is TGTGCCAGCAGCCTTGGGACAGGGCACAATGAGCAGTTCTTC. Protein: CASSLGTGHNEQFF.